This TCR beta chain was sequenced in a study of cytomegalovirus exposure and HLA in healthy donors. General observations from the study: Cytomegalovirus association was listed for around 170 TCR beta chains. Most TCR sequences were seen very rarely across donors, but some public TCRs occurred in many. Subsequent analysis showed first-cohort TCR clusters tending to co-occur in some 120 validation repertoires.

Worth noting for this clone: No antigen is known for it.

V was trimmed by 0 bases and J by 10 bases, leaving 10 bases between them. The CDR3 is 13 residues long. Germline CDR1 reads WNHNN; CDR2 reads SYGVQD (reference sequence). Generated by immunoSEQ multiplex PCR, the TCRdb table keeps only in-frame clones and is missing some. The sample has about 120,000 clones; about 83% are singletons. The TCR originated in a woman in her twenties or thirties in good health and CMV-seronegative. The V and J genes are TRBV10-1 and TRBJ1-5, with D uncertain. Sequenced input: PBMCs. The CDR3 region has the DNA TGCGCCAGCAGTGAGTCAATGGCGGGACCCCAGCATTTT. This sequence encodes CASSESMAGPQHF.